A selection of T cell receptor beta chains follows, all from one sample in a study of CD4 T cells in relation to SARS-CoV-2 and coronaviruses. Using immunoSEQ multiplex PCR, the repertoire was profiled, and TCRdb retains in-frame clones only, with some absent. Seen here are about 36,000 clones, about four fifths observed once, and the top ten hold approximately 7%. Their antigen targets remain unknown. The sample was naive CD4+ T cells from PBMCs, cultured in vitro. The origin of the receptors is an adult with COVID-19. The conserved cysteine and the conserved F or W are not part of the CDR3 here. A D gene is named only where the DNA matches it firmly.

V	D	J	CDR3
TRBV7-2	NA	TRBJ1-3	ASSRNYGNTIY
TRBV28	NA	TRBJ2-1	ASSRPLQQDREQF
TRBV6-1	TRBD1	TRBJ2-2	ASSEERTGTGELF
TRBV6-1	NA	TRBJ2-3	ASSEVGGGTDTQY
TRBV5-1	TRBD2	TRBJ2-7	ASSFGPGLAGIYEQY
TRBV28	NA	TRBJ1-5	ASSFLQALSGQPQH
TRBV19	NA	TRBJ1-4	ASSPPGPRLF
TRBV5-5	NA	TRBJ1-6	ASSLGPSTPLH
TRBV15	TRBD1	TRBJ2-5	ATSRDRQGLETQY
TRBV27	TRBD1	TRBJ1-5	ASGRTGQPNQPQH
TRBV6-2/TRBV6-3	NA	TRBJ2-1	ASSYWSGDFNEQF
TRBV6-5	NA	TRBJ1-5	ASRVTGSNQPQH
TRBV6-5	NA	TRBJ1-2	ASSYSGLARGDGYT
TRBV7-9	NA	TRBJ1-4	ASSRPSTNEKLF
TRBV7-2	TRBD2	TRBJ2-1	ASSLVVGLAYEQF
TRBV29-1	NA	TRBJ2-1	SVGGRVDEQF
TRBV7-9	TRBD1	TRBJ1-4	ASSMTGTTNEKLF
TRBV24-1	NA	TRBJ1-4	ATSDGSPGKLF
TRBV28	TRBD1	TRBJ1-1	ASRKQGANTEAF
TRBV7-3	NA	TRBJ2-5	ASSLSSQETQY
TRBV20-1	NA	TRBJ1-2	SASLGAGGYT
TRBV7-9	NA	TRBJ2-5	ASSSQDGGETQY
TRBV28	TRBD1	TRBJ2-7	ASTPGQTYEQY
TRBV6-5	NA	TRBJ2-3	ASSYSSEQSTDTQY
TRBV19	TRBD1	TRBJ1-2	ASTPGQGAIGYT
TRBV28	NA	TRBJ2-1	ASSLLGQGYYNEQF
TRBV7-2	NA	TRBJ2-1	ASSLNPFPSNEQF
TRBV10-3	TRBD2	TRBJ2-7	AISGTSGNYEQY
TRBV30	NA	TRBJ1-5	AWSLGQWYDQPQH
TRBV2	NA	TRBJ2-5	ASRGEETQY
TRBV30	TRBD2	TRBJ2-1	AWSKTSGGKYNEQF
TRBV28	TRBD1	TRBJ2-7	ASRVISGGSYEQY
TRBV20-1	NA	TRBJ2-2	SASLSTGAAGELF
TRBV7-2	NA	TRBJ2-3	ASSSGTDTQY
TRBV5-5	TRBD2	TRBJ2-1	ASSPIAGVLDEQF
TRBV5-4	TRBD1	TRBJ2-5	ASSSGQEGETQY
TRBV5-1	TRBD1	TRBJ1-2	ASSLTGQGFDGYT
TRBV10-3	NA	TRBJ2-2	AITPGVNTGELF
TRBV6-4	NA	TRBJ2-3	ASSGDSTDTQY
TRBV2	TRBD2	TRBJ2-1	AGTSGSHEQF
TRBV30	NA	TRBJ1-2	AWSPRAVNYGYT
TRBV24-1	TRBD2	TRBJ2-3	ATSDPASGRAVDTQY
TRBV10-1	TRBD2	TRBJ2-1	ASSETSGAWTEQF
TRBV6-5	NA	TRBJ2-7	ASSGGHEQY
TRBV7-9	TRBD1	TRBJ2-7	ASSGRQGTYEQY
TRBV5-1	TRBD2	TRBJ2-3	ASSLVGGSDTQY
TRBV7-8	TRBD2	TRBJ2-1	ASISGREGEQF